A single sample gave rise to the 7 T cell receptor beta chains below, sequenced in a study of Ad26.COV2.S vaccination and SARS-CoV-2 variants. The method was immunoSEQ multiplex PCR; TCRdb's version includes in-frame clones alone and lacks a portion of them. Here the sample spans about 400,000 clones, 75% to 90% being singletons. Treatment specified: about 20 received Ad26.COV2.S at low or high dose, single or two shots; five or six received placebo; per-sample allocation not given. Specimens were obtained on day 63 following the first vaccine or placebo injection. The sample consisted of peripheral blood, taken in a trial of Ad26.COV2.S vaccine versus placebo. The source is a person between 18 and 65 years old who received the Ad26.COV2.S COVID-19 vaccine or a placebo.

In this sample, this clone turned up once. V is TRBV4-1 and J is TRBJ2-1; D is ambiguous. The CDR3 consists of 12 residues. Trimming cost V 1 base and J 4 bases, with 2 bases left between them. CDR1 is MGHRA and CDR2 is YSYEKL in the germline V gene. The CDR3 region has the DNA TGCGCCAGCAGCCAAGTTTACAATGAGCAGTTCTTC. This sequence encodes CASSQVYNEQFF.

This sequence joins TRBV28 and TRBJ2-1; D uncertain. V lost 3 bases to trimming and J lost 1 base, with 10 bases between them. The CDR3 runs to 15 residues. The germline V gene has CDR1 MDHEN and CDR2 SYDVKM. CDR3 in DNA: TGTGCCAGCAGTTTGTCCGGTGGGTCCTACAATGAGCAGTTCTTC. It translates to CASSLSGGSYNEQFF.

The count of this clone is one. At the DNA level, this CDR3 is encoded by other sequences in the same sample as well. The chain couples TRBV4-1 to TRBJ1-1, with a weak D call TRBD1 (5 bases). V dropped 0 bases and J dropped 5 bases, with 10 bases sitting between them. The CDR3 extends over 14 amino acids. Germline CDR1 MGHRA, CDR2 YSYEKL. The CDR3 DNA follows: TGCGCCAGCAGCCAAGACCGGGGGGATACTGAAGCTTTCTTT. Amino acids: CASSQDRGDTEAFF.

The V gene is TRBV7-9, the J gene TRBJ1-1; D gene unclear. V lost 5 bases and J 4 bases, leaving 14 bases between the germline ends. This CDR3 has 14 residues. Germline V gene data show CDR1 as SEHNR and CDR2 as FQNEAQ (reference sequence). Written as DNA, the CDR3 is TGTGCCAGCAGCGAAACTCGGGGAGGCACTGAAGCTTTCTTT. Its protein is CASSETRGGTEAFF. Variable domain in full (rest from reference TRBV7-9 and TRBJ1-1): DTGVSQNPRHKITKRGQNVTFRCDPISEHNRLYWYRQTLGQGPEFLTYFQNEAQLEKSRLLSDRFSAERPKGSFSTLEIQRTEQGDSAMYLCASSETRGGTEAFFGQGTRLTVV.

CDR3 nucleotides: TGTGCCAGTAGCCCCGGCCCCACAGATACGCAGTATTTT. It is translated as CASSPGPTDTQYF. The genes are TRBV19 and TRBJ2-3; no clear D gene. This CDR3 has 13 amino acids. Trimming took 6 bases from V and 2 from J, leaving 9 bases between them. Germline assignment: CDR1 LNHDA and CDR2 SQIVND (reference sequence). Full variable domain (outside the CDR3, taken from reference TRBV19 and TRBJ2-3): DGGITQSPKYLFRKEGQNVTLSCEQNLNHDAMYWYRQDPGQGLRLIYYSQIVNDFQKGDIAEGYSVSREKKESFPLTVTSAQKNPTAFYLCASSPGPTDTQYFGPGTRLTVL.

The chain recombines TRBV5-6 with TRBJ2-7; 10 nucleotides agree with TRBD2. The CDR3 is 18 residues long. The trim removed 0 bases at V and 3 bases at J, leaving 12 bases unmatched. Germline CDR1 and CDR2: SGHDT and YYEEEE. The chain's CDR3 is CASSLAGLAGAVYYEQYF. CDR3 DNA sequence: TGTGCCAGCAGCTTGGCGGGCCTAGCGGGGGCTGTGTACTACGAGCAGTACTTC. The complete variable domain, with remaining parts taken from reference TRBV5-6 and TRBJ2-7, reads DAGVTQSPTHLIKTRGQQVTLRCSPKSGHDTVSWYQQALGQGPQFIFQYYEEEERQRGNFPDRFSGHQFPNYSSELNVNALLLGDSALYLCASSLAGLAGAVYYEQYFGPGTRLTVT.

The chain is built from TRBV7-9 and TRBJ1-4; maybe TRBD1 (6 bases). The CDR3 spans 14 residues. V was pared by 8 bases and J by 7 bases, with 17 bases between. Germline CDR1 reads SEHNR; CDR2 reads FQNEAQ (reference sequence). This CDR3 is CASSAGGRSEKLFF. The CDR3 bases are TGTGCCAGCTCAGCGGGGGGCCGGAGTGAAAAACTGTTTTTT.